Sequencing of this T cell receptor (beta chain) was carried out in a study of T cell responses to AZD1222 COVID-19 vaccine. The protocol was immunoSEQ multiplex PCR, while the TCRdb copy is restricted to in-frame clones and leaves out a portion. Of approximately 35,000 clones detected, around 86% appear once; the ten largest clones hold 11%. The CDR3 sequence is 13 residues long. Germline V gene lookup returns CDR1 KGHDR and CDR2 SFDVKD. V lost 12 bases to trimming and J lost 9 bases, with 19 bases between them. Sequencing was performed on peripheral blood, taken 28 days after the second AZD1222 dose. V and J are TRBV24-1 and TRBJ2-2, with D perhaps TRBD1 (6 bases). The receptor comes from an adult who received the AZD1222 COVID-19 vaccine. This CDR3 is CAVQGFTDRELFF. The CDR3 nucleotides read TGTGCCGTACAGGGTTTCACGGACCGGGAGCTGTTTTTT.